Listed below are T cell receptor beta chains from one sample, sequenced in a study of blood T cells in healthy people across ages. TCRdb re-called the 5' RACE reads with MiXCR, one entry per CDR3 protein. This sample has about 780,000 distinct CDR3 sequences, with 20% to 30% found just once. This sample also appeared in a second study, on T cells of mothers and their children.

Sequenced sample: blood. All receptors derive from a boy younger than 18 in good health. CDR3s include the opening cysteine and the closing phenylalanine or tryptophan. Fields, in order: D gene, clone size, J gene, V gene, CDR3 protein, CDR3 DNA. The D gene is left open where the match is weak. Only part of the rows carry a size: once, few, many, or a class if the clone is expanded.

d_gene: -; abundance: -; j_gene: TRBJ2-6; v_gene: TRBV27; CDR3aa: CASSRDPHQAGANVLTF; CDR3nt: TGTGCCAGCTCAAGGGACCCCCACCAGGCTGGGGCCAACGTCCTGACTTTC
d_gene: TRBD2; abundance: -; j_gene: TRBJ2-7; v_gene: TRBV13; CDR3aa: CASSLVGTGGRYEQYF; CDR3nt: TGTGCCAGCAGCTTAGTCGGGACGGGGGGTCGTTACGAGCAGTACTTC
d_gene: -; abundance: -; j_gene: TRBJ2-5; v_gene: TRBV4-1; CDR3aa: CASSPPGF; CDR3nt: TGCGCCAGCAGCCCCCCGGGATTC
d_gene: TRBD2; abundance: -; j_gene: TRBJ2-5; v_gene: TRBV5-1; CDR3aa: CASSLGRGAEETQYF; CDR3nt: TGCGCCAGCAGCTTGGGGCGGGGGGCAGAAGAGACCCAGTACTTC
d_gene: -; abundance: -; j_gene: TRBJ1-6; v_gene: TRBV12-3/TRBV12-4; CDR3aa: CASSLLLLPLHF; CDR3nt: TGTGCCAGCAGTCTCCTACTCTTACCCCTCCACTTT
d_gene: TRBD1; abundance: -; j_gene: TRBJ1-2; v_gene: TRBV29-1; CDR3aa: CSVGTGDYGYTF; CDR3nt: TGCAGCGTTGGGACAGGGGACTATGGCTACACCTTC
d_gene: TRBD2; abundance: few; j_gene: TRBJ2-5; v_gene: TRBV11-2; CDR3aa: CASSLRGGAWQETQYF; CDR3nt: TGTGCCAGCAGCTTACGCGGGGGGGCCTGGCAAGAGACCCAGTACTTC
d_gene: -; abundance: -; j_gene: TRBJ2-5; v_gene: TRBV6-5; CDR3aa: CASSYVQGWETQYF; CDR3nt: TGTGCCAGCAGTTACGTCCAGGGATGGGAGACCCAGTACTTC
d_gene: -; abundance: few; j_gene: TRBJ1-2; v_gene: TRBV6-5; CDR3aa: CASSTLGGDGYTF; CDR3nt: TGTGCCAGCAGTACCCTAGGGGGTGATGGCTACACCTTC
d_gene: -; abundance: few; j_gene: TRBJ2-7; v_gene: TRBV28; CDR3aa: CASNNPTGTLTYEQYF; CDR3nt: TGTGCCAGCAATAACCCCACCGGGACCTTGACCTACGAGCAGTACTTC
d_gene: TRBD2; abundance: few; j_gene: TRBJ2-1; v_gene: TRBV28; CDR3aa: CASSFSGGLHNEQFF; CDR3nt: TGTGCCAGCAGCTTTAGCGGGGGGCTCCACAATGAGCAGTTCTTC
d_gene: -; abundance: -; j_gene: TRBJ1-2; v_gene: TRBV20-1; CDR3aa: CSAEQGRDGYTF; CDR3nt: TGCAGTGCGGAACAAGGCAGAGATGGCTACACCTTC
d_gene: TRBD2; abundance: -; j_gene: TRBJ2-5; v_gene: TRBV11-2; CDR3aa: CASSPLGGGAETQYF; CDR3nt: TGTGCCAGCAGCCCACTGGGCGGGGGGGCGGAGACCCAGTACTTC
d_gene: TRBD2; abundance: few; j_gene: TRBJ2-1; v_gene: TRBV11-2; CDR3aa: CASSLPGGGAWEQFF; CDR3nt: TGTGCTAGCAGCCTACCGGGCGGGGGGGCATGGGAGCAGTTCTTC
d_gene: -; abundance: -; j_gene: TRBJ2-5; v_gene: TRBV2; CDR3aa: CASSGEIQETQYF; CDR3nt: TGTGCCAGCAGTGGGGAGATTCAAGAGACCCAGTACTTC
d_gene: -; abundance: -; j_gene: TRBJ1-1; v_gene: TRBV29-1; CDR3aa: CSARPGPNTEAFF; CDR3nt: TGCAGCGCCCGACCGGGACCCAACACTGAAGCTTTCTTT
d_gene: -; abundance: few; j_gene: TRBJ1-5; v_gene: TRBV6-6; CDR3aa: CASSPQYSNQPQHF; CDR3nt: TGTGCCAGCAGCCCACAGTATAGCAATCAGCCCCAGCATTTT
d_gene: TRBD1; abundance: few; j_gene: TRBJ2-5; v_gene: TRBV27; CDR3aa: CASSLYPGQGIFQETQYF; CDR3nt: TGTGCCAGCAGTTTATATCCTGGACAGGGGATATTCCAAGAGACCCAGTACTTC
d_gene: -; abundance: -; j_gene: TRBJ2-3; v_gene: TRBV9; CDR3aa: CASSSRGSADTQYF; CDR3nt: TGTGCCAGCAGCAGTCGGGGGAGCGCAGATACGCAGTATTTT
d_gene: TRBD2; abundance: -; j_gene: TRBJ2-1; v_gene: TRBV12-3/TRBV12-4; CDR3aa: CASRKAGATYNEQFF; CDR3nt: TGTGCCAGCAGAAAAGCGGGGGCCACCTACAATGAGCAGTTCTTC
d_gene: -; abundance: -; j_gene: TRBJ2-5; v_gene: TRBV6-1; CDR3aa: CASSEARQETQYF; CDR3nt: TGTGCCAGCAGTGAGGCTAGACAAGAGACCCAGTACTTC
d_gene: -; abundance: -; j_gene: TRBJ1-1; v_gene: TRBV28; CDR3aa: CASSLPIGRGTEAFF; CDR3nt: TGTGCCAGCAGTTTGCCAATCGGTAGAGGCACTGAAGCTTTCTTT
d_gene: TRBD1; abundance: many; j_gene: TRBJ1-2; v_gene: TRBV7-9; CDR3aa: CASSFQGAGGYTF; CDR3nt: TGTGCCAGCAGCTTCCAGGGGGCGGGTGGCTACACCTTC
d_gene: -; abundance: -; j_gene: TRBJ1-4; v_gene: TRBV7-6; CDR3aa: CASSLGIREKLFF; CDR3nt: TGTGCCAGCAGCTTAGGAATACGTGAAAAACTGTTTTTT
d_gene: -; abundance: -; j_gene: TRBJ2-6; v_gene: TRBV5-1; CDR3aa: CASRIPSGANVLTF; CDR3nt: TGCGCCAGCAGAATCCCCTCTGGGGCCAACGTCCTGACTTTC
d_gene: TRBD2; abundance: many; j_gene: TRBJ2-5; v_gene: TRBV10-3; CDR3aa: CAISELGPGGQETQYF; CDR3nt: TGTGCCATCAGTGAGCTGGGCCCGGGGGGCCAAGAGACCCAGTACTTC
d_gene: -; abundance: -; j_gene: TRBJ2-7; v_gene: TRBV3-1; CDR3aa: CASSGTGEQYF; CDR3nt: TGTGCCAGCAGCGGTACAGGAGAGCAGTACTTC
d_gene: TRBD2; abundance: few; j_gene: TRBJ2-2; v_gene: TRBV4-1; CDR3aa: CASSRGLAGVLTGELFF; CDR3nt: TGCGCCAGCAGCCGCGGACTAGCGGGGGTTCTCACCGGGGAGCTGTTTTTT
d_gene: -; abundance: many; j_gene: TRBJ1-6; v_gene: TRBV6-1; CDR3aa: CASSPRPDSKNSPLHF; CDR3nt: TGTGCCAGCAGTCCCCGGCCGGACAGCAAGAATTCACCCCTCCACTTT
d_gene: -; abundance: -; j_gene: TRBJ2-4; v_gene: TRBV20-1; CDR3aa: CSAIRDPIEDIQYF; CDR3nt: TGCAGTGCTATCCGGGACCCAATCGAGGACATTCAGTACTTC
d_gene: -; abundance: -; j_gene: TRBJ2-3; v_gene: TRBV12-3/TRBV12-4; CDR3aa: CASSPGTWFGTSTDTQYF; CDR3nt: TGTGCCAGCAGTCCCGGGACGTGGTTCGGTACGAGCACAGATACGCAGTATTTT
d_gene: -; abundance: few; j_gene: TRBJ2-4; v_gene: TRBV20-1; CDR3aa: CSARDLAGIAAKNIQYF; CDR3nt: TGCAGTGCTAGAGATCTGGCGGGGATCGCGGCCAAAAACATTCAGTACTTC
d_gene: TRBD1; abundance: few; j_gene: TRBJ2-5; v_gene: TRBV5-1; CDR3aa: CASSPGQEGETQYF; CDR3nt: TGCGCCAGCAGCCCGGGACAGGAGGGGGAGACCCAGTACTTC
d_gene: -; abundance: few; j_gene: TRBJ1-2; v_gene: TRBV25-1; CDR3aa: CASSDLGYGGYTF; CDR3nt: TGTGCCAGCAGTGATCTAGGGTACGGAGGCTACACCTTC
d_gene: -; abundance: -; j_gene: TRBJ2-1; v_gene: TRBV11-2; CDR3aa: CASSFSKQFF; CDR3nt: TGTGCCAGCAGCTTCAGCAAGCAGTTCTTC
d_gene: TRBD2; abundance: -; j_gene: TRBJ2-1; v_gene: TRBV20-1; CDR3aa: CSAGGLAGGSSYNEQFF; CDR3nt: TGCAGTGCTGGAGGACTAGCGGGGGGCAGCTCCTACAATGAGCAGTTCTTC
d_gene: -; abundance: -; j_gene: TRBJ1-5; v_gene: TRBV27; CDR3aa: CASSLRGGASNQPQHF; CDR3nt: TGTGCCAGCAGTTTAAGGGGGGGCGCATCCAATCAGCCCCAGCATTTT
d_gene: -; abundance: -; j_gene: TRBJ2-1; v_gene: TRBV6-5; CDR3aa: CASSPTDSSYNEQFF; CDR3nt: TGTGCCAGCAGCCCCACAGACAGCTCCTACAATGAGCAGTTCTTC
d_gene: -; abundance: -; j_gene: TRBJ1-1; v_gene: TRBV24-1; CDR3aa: CATSAPGTEAFF; CDR3nt: TGTGCCACCAGTGCGCCCGGGACTGAAGCTTTCTTT
d_gene: -; abundance: few; j_gene: TRBJ2-1; v_gene: TRBV7-9; CDR3aa: CASSTHEQFF; CDR3nt: TGTGCCAGCAGCACCCATGAGCAGTTCTTC
d_gene: TRBD1; abundance: few; j_gene: TRBJ1-4; v_gene: TRBV7-9; CDR3aa: CASSLSDREGEKLFF; CDR3nt: TGTGCCAGCAGCTTATCGGACAGGGAGGGCGAAAAACTGTTTTTT
d_gene: -; abundance: -; j_gene: TRBJ2-7; v_gene: TRBV20-1; CDR3aa: CSAATTGNYEQYF; CDR3nt: TGCAGTGCTGCTACTACAGGGAACTACGAGCAGTACTTC
d_gene: TRBD1; abundance: many; j_gene: TRBJ2-6; v_gene: TRBV29-1; CDR3aa: CSAATGAVSGANVLTF; CDR3nt: TGCAGCGCCGCGACAGGGGCCGTCTCTGGGGCCAACGTCCTGACTTTC
d_gene: -; abundance: few; j_gene: TRBJ2-3; v_gene: TRBV5-1; CDR3aa: CASSLVFTGSTDTQYF; CDR3nt: TGCGCCAGCAGCTTAGTGTTCACCGGTAGCACAGATACGCAGTATTTT
d_gene: TRBD2; abundance: few; j_gene: TRBJ2-5; v_gene: TRBV2; CDR3aa: CASTKRGGGLEETQYF; CDR3nt: TGTGCCAGCACTAAAAGGGGCGGGGGGCTCGAAGAGACCCAGTACTTC
d_gene: -; abundance: -; j_gene: TRBJ1-3; v_gene: TRBV29-1; CDR3aa: CSVELYGGTSSGNTIYF; CDR3nt: TGCAGCGTTGAATTATATGGCGGCACGAGCTCTGGAAACACCATATATTTT
d_gene: -; abundance: few; j_gene: TRBJ2-3; v_gene: TRBV4-1; CDR3aa: CASSQDGVGTDTQYF; CDR3nt: TGCGCCAGCAGCCAAGATGGAGTCGGCACAGATACGCAGTATTTT
d_gene: TRBD1; abundance: -; j_gene: TRBJ1-1; v_gene: TRBV11-2; CDR3aa: CASSLNRGEAFF; CDR3nt: TGTGCCAGCAGCCTGAACAGGGGTGAAGCTTTCTTT
d_gene: -; abundance: few; j_gene: TRBJ1-5; v_gene: TRBV6-2/TRBV6-3; CDR3aa: CASTTRPGERPQHF; CDR3nt: TGTGCCAGCACTACCCGGCCAGGGGAGCGGCCCCAGCATTTT
d_gene: -; abundance: few; j_gene: TRBJ2-3; v_gene: TRBV24-1; CDR3aa: CATSDPASNTDTQYF; CDR3nt: TGTGCCACCAGTGATCCAGCGTCGAACACAGATACGCAGTATTTT
d_gene: TRBD2; abundance: -; j_gene: TRBJ2-5; v_gene: TRBV28; CDR3aa: CAAGGFGVGTQYF; CDR3nt: TGTGCAGCGGGGGGTTTTGGAGTGGGGACCCAGTACTTC
d_gene: TRBD2; abundance: -; j_gene: TRBJ2-4; v_gene: TRBV29-1; CDR3aa: CSVDSGDIQYF; CDR3nt: TGCAGCGTTGATAGCGGGGACATTCAGTACTTC
d_gene: -; abundance: -; j_gene: TRBJ1-5; v_gene: TRBV9; CDR3aa: CASSVAGAGQPQHF; CDR3nt: TGTGCCAGCAGCGTCGCTGGGGCTGGTCAGCCCCAGCATTTT
d_gene: TRBD1; abundance: few; j_gene: TRBJ2-7; v_gene: TRBV20-1; CDR3aa: CSARDLRTGETYEQYF; CDR3nt: TGCAGTGCTAGAGATCTTAGGACAGGGGAGACCTACGAGCAGTACTTC
d_gene: TRBD1; abundance: few; j_gene: TRBJ2-3; v_gene: TRBV6-1; CDR3aa: CASQRGPTDTQYF; CDR3nt: TGTGCCAGCCAAAGGGGGCCCACAGATACGCAGTATTTT
d_gene: -; abundance: -; j_gene: TRBJ1-4; v_gene: TRBV28; CDR3aa: CASRHPSRNEKLFF; CDR3nt: TGTGCCAGCAGACACCCTTCCAGGAATGAAAAACTGTTTTTT
d_gene: -; abundance: few; j_gene: TRBJ2-3; v_gene: TRBV3-1; CDR3aa: CASSQEVFDTQYF; CDR3nt: TGTGCCAGCAGCCAAGAAGTCTTTGATACGCAGTATTTT
d_gene: -; abundance: -; j_gene: TRBJ1-4; v_gene: TRBV2; CDR3aa: CASNTGIDEKLFF; CDR3nt: TGTGCCAGCAATACAGGGATCGATGAAAAACTGTTTTTT
d_gene: TRBD1; abundance: -; j_gene: TRBJ2-6; v_gene: TRBV5-8; CDR3aa: CASSVKTGRYSGANVLTF; CDR3nt: TGTGCCAGCAGCGTGAAGACAGGGCGGTACTCTGGGGCCAACGTCCTGACTTTC
d_gene: -; abundance: few; j_gene: TRBJ2-2; v_gene: TRBV24-1; CDR3aa: CAVRAGNTGELFF; CDR3nt: TGTGCCGTCCGGGCAGGGAACACCGGGGAGCTGTTTTTT